The next 3 T cell receptor beta chains were all read from a single sample in a study of cytomegalovirus exposure and HLA in healthy donors. The method was immunoSEQ multiplex PCR; TCRdb's version includes in-frame clones alone and lacks a portion of them. This table holds some 170,000 clones, less than 90% found once. Sequencing was carried out using PBMCs. The receptors originated from a man aged 25-45 years in good health and CMV-seropositive.

The J gene is TRBJ1-1, the V gene TRBV9; D is possibly TRBD1 (5 bases). The germline CDR1 and CDR2 sequences are SGDLS and YYNGEE. The CDR3 is 14 amino acids. V lost 3 bases and J lost 4, with 13 bases in between. The CDR3 sequence is CASSAGGVSTEAFF. CDR3 DNA sequence: TGTGCCAGCAGCGCCGGGGGGGTTAGCACTGAAGCTTTCTTT.

The chain has TRBV7-7 and TRBJ2-2; D uncertain. The V end was cut by 2 bases, the J end by 0 bases, with 4 bases between. This CDR3 is 14 amino acids long. Germline CDR1 and CDR2: SSHAT and FNYEAQ (reference sequence). CDR3 sequence (DNA): TGTGCCAGCAGCTTATCTTCGAACACCGGGGAGCTGTTTTTT. It encodes CASSLSSNTGELFF.

V is TRBV7-2 and J is TRBJ2-3, with D maybe TRBD2 (5 bases). CDR3 length: 14 residues. V lost 5 bases to trimming and J lost 4 bases, with 13 bases between them. Germline V gene sequence: CDR1 SGHTA, CDR2 FQGNSA. Written as DNA, the CDR3 is TGTGCCAGCAGCCCCGTAGCGATCTCAGATACGCAGTATTTT. Its protein product is CASSPVAISDTQYF.